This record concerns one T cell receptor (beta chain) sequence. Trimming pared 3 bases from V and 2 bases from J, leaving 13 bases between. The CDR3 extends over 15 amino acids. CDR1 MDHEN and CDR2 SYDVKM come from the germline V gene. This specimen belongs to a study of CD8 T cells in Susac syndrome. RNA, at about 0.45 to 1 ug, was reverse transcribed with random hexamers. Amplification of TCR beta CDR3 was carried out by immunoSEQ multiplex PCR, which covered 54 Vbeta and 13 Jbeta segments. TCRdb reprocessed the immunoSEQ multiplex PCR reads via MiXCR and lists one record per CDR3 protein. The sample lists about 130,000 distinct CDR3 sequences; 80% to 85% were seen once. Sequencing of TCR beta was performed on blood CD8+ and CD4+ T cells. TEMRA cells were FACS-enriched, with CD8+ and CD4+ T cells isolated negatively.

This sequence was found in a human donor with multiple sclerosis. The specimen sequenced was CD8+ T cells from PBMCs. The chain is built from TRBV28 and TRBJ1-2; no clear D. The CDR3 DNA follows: TGTGCCAGCAGTTTCCCTAGTACAGCAAACTATGGCTACACCTTC. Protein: CASSFPSTANYGYTF.